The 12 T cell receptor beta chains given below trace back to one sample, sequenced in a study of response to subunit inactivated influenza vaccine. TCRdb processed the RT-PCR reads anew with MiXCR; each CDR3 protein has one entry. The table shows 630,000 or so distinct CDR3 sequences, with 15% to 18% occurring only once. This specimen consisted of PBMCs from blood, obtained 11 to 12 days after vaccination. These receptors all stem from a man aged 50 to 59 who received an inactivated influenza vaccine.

The CDR3 region has the DNA TGTGCCAGCAGTGAGCCGGGACTAGCGGGGGTCAATGAGCAGTTCTTC. Its protein is CASSEPGLAGVNEQFF. The J gene is TRBJ2-1, the V gene TRBV12-3 or TRBV12-4, with TRBD2 identical over 14 bases. Trimming removed 5 bases from V and 6 bases from J; junction bases left unmatched: 6. The CDR3 extends over 16 amino acids.

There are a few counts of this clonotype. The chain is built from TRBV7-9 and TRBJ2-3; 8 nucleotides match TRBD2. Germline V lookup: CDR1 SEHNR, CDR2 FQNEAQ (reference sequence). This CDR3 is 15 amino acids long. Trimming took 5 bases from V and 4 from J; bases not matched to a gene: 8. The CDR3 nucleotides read TGTGCCAGCAGCGTTCGTAGCGGGGTCGCAGATACGCAGTATTTT. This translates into CASSVRSGVADTQYF.

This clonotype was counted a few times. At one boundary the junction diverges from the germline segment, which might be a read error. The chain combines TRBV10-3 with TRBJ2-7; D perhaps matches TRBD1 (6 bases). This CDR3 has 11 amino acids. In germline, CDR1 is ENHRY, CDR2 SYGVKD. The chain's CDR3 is CAIADSYEHYF. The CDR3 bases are TGTGCCATCGCGGACAGCTACGAGCATTACTTC.

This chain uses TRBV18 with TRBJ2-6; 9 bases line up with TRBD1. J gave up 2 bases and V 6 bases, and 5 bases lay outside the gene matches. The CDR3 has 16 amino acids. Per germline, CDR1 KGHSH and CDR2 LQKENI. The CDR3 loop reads CASSSGQGAGANVLTF. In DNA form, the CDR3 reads TGTGCCAGCTCGTCGGGACAGGGTGCTGGGGCCAACGTCCTGACTTTC. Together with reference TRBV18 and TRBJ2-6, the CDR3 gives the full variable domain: NAGVMQNPRHLVRRRGQEARLRCSPMKGHSHVYWYRQLPEEGLKFMVYLQKENIIDESGMPKERFSAEFPKEGPSILRIQQVVRGDSAAYFCASSSGQGAGANVLTFGAGSRLTVL.

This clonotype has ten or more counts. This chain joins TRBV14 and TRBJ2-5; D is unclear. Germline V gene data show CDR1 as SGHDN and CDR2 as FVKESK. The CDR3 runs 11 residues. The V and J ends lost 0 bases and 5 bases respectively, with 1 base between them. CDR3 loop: CASSQEETQYF. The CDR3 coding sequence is TGTGCCAGCAGCCAAGAGGAGACCCAGTACTTC.

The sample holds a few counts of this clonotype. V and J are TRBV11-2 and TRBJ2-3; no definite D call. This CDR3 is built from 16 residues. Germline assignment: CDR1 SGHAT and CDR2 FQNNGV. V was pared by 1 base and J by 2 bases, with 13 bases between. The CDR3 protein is CASSLGAVTPTDTQYF. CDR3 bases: TGTGCCAGCAGCTTAGGGGCGGTAACTCCCACAGATACGCAGTATTTT.

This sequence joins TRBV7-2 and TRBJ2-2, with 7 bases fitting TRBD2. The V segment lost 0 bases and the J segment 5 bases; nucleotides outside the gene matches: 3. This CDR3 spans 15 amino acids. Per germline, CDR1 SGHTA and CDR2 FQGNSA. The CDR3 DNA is TGTGCCAGCAGCTTAGCTAGCGGGCGAACCGGGGAGCTGTTTTTT. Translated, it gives CASSLASGRTGELFF.

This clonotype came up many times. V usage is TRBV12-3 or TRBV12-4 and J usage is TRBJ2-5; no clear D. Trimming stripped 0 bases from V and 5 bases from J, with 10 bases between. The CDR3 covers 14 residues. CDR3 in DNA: TGTGCCAGCAGTTTAGCGTCTAGGCTGGAGACCCAGTACTTC. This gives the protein CASSLASRLETQYF.

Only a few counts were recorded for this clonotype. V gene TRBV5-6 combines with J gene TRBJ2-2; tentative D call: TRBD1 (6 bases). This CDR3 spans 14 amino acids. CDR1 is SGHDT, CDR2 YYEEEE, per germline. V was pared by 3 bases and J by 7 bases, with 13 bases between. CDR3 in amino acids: CASSSGYRVGELFF. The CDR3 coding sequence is TGTGCCAGCAGCTCCGGTTACAGGGTCGGGGAGCTGTTTTTT.

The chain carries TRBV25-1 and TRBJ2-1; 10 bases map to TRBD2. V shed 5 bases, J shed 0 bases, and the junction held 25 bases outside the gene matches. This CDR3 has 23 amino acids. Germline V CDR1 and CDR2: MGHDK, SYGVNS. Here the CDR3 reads CASSRGVGLAEKSKAISYNEQFF. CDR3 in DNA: TGTGCCAGCAGTCGGGGGGTAGGACTAGCGGAAAAGTCCAAGGCCATCTCCTACAATGAGCAGTTCTTC.

The CDR3 reads CASSLARLGGEQYF. CDR3 nucleotides: TGTGCCAGCAGCTTAGCGCGGCTAGGGGGCGAGCAGTACTTC. The chain couples TRBV7-2 to TRBJ2-7, with a possible D match to TRBD1 (6 bases). V gave up 0 bases and J gave up 6 bases, with 12 bases separating them. CDR1 and CDR2 (germline): SGHTA, FQGNSA. This CDR3 has 14 amino acids.

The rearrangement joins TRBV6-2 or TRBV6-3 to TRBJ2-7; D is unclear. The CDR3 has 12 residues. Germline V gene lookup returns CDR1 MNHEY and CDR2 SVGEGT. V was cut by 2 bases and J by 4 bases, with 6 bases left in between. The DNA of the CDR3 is TGTGCCAGCAGTTACGTAATTTACGAGCAGTACTTC. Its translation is CASSYVIYEQYF.